The source of this TCR beta chain is a study of beta chain features in type 1 diabetes. Overall study: Sorted cells examined across all samples numbered 85 million to 130 million.

General study results and limits: Here, the possible influence of HLA type (on TCRB rearrangement) remained unresolved.

With respect to this clone: Antigen unknown.

cDNA synthesis used the whole RNA isolate, giving expressed TCRB sequences. Assay: immunoSEQ multiplex PCR; the TCRdb copy retains only in-frame clones and omits some. The repertoire holds 330,000 or so clones, with about 19% as singletons. The sequence derives from a woman under 30 in good health. Sequenced material: naive CD4+ T cells from blood.

The CDR3 region is CASSSLGLAAPYEQYF. DNA of the CDR3: TGTGCCAGCAGCTCGCTAGGACTAGCGGCTCCCTACGAGCAGTACTTC. This sequence joins TRBV11-2 and TRBJ2-7; TRBD2 matches at 10 bases. Trimming at V came to 4 bases and at J to 2 bases, leaving 8 bases not matched to a gene. This CDR3 is built from 16 residues. Germline V gene sequence: CDR1 SGHAT, CDR2 FQNNGV.